The text below deals with one T cell receptor beta chain. Only in-frame clones appear in the TCRdb table, and some are missing; sequencing was by immunoSEQ multiplex PCR. The sample lists about 350,000 clones, more than 75% occurring once. The data belong to a study of blood T cell repertoires in COVID-19. Turning to the study itself: PBMCs, B-cell-depleted T cells, or T cells were the source of the cDNA or gDNA that made up the material.

Two negative PCRs, clearance, or symptom resolution were required of recovered Cohort 3 donors. Germline trimming cut 1 base from V and 6 bases from J; bases unmatched to any gene: 6. Looked up from germline, CDR1 is LNHDA and CDR2 is SQIVND (reference sequence). This CDR3 spans 15 amino acids. Sequences were obtained from PBMCs or T cells enriched from blood (not recorded which). The clonotype was recovered from a woman aged 30 to 39 who had recovered from COVID-19. The J gene is TRBJ1-5, the V gene TRBV19, with 7 bases fitting TRBD1. Written as DNA, the CDR3 is TGTGCCAGTAGTATAGTTTCAGGGGGTGGTCAGCCCCAGCATTTT. Its protein product is CASSIVSGGGQPQHF.